This T cell receptor (beta chain) appears in the sequencing data of a study of shared clonotypes between healthy human individuals. Broader study findings: Naive subsets, compared against memory subsets, generally had larger estimated richness values. Large depth notwithstanding, sorted-subset sequencing proved incomplete by rarefaction.

The CDR3 contains 15 residues. The germline V gene encodes CDR1 MNHNS and CDR2 SASEGT. J was trimmed by 9 bases and V by 2 bases; bases with no gene match: 8. CD4+ cells were split into CD45RA+ naive and CD45RA-negative memory subsets. To note about this clone: Its antigen is not known.

Deep level was the assay's run setting. Produced via immunoSEQ multiplex PCR; TCRdb's table is partial and in-frame only. The repertoire holds about 600,000 clones, with almost 97% as singletons. Sequencing input: naive CD4+ T cells sorted from blood. Subset here: CD45RA+ positively selected. The chain carries TRBV6-1 and TRBJ2-1, with TRBD2 matching over 9 bases. This TCR came from a woman in her thirties in good health. The CDR3 DNA reads as TGTGCCAGCAGTGAAAGGGCGGGAGGGCTAAGTGAGCAGTTCTTC. Protein product: CASSERAGGLSEQFF.